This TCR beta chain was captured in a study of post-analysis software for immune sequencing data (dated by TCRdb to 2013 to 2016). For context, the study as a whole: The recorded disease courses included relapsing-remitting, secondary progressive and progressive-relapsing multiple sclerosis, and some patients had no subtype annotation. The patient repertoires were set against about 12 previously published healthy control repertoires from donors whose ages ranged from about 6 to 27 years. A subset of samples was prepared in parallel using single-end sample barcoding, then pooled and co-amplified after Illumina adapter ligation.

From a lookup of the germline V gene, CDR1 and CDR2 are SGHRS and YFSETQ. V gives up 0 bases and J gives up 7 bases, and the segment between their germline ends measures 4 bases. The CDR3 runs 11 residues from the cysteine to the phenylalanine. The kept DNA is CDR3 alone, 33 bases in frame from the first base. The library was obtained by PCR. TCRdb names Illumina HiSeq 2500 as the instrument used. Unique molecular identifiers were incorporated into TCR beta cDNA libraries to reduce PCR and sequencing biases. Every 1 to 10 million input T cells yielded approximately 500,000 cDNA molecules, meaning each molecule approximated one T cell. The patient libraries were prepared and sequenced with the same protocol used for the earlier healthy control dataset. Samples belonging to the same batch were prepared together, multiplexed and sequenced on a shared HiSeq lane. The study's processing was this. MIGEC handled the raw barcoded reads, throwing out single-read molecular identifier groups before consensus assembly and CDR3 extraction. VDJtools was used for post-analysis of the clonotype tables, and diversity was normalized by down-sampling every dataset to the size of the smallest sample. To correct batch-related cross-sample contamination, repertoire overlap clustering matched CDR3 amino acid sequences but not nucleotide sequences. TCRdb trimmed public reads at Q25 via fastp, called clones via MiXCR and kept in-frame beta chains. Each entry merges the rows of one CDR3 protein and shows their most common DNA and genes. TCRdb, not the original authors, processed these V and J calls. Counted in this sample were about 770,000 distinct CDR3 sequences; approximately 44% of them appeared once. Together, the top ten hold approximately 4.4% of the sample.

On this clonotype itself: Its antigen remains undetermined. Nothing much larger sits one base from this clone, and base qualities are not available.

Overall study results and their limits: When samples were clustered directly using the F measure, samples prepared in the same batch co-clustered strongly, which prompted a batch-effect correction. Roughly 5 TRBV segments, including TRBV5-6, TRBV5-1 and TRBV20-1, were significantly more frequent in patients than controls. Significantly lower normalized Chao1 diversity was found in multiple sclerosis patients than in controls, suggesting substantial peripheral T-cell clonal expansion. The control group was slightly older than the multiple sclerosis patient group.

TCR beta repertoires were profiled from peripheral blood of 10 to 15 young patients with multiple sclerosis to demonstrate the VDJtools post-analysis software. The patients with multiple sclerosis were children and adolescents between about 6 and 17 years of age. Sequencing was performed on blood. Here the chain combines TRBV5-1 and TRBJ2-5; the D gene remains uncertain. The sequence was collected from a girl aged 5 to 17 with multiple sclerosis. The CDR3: CASSLEVTQYF. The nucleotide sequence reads TGCGCCAGCAGCTTGGAGGTGACCCAGTACTTC. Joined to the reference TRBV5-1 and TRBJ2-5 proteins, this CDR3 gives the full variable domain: KAGVTQTPRYLIKTRGQQVTLSCSPISGHRSVSWYQQTPGQGLQFLFEYFSETQRNKGNFPGRFSGRQFSNSRSEMNVSTLELGDSALYLCASSLEVTQYFGPGTRLLVL.